These 30 T cell receptor beta chains came from one sample sequenced in a study of cytomegalovirus exposure and HLA in healthy donors. The protocol was immunoSEQ multiplex PCR, while the TCRdb copy is restricted to in-frame clones and leaves out a portion. This sample carries around 180,000 clones, roughly 83% of them seen once, and the ten largest clones take around 1.6%. Material: PBMCs. These receptors all stem from a woman between 18 and 29 years old in good health and CMV-seronegative.

V and J are TRBV5-4 and TRBJ2-3, with D possibly TRBD1 on 6 matching bases. Trimming pared 1 base from V and 9 bases from J, leaving 12 bases between. CDR1 SGHNT and CDR2 YYREEE come from the germline V gene (reference sequence). The length of the CDR3 is 13 residues. The CDR3: CASSLHSTGTQYF. Here the CDR3 DNA reads TGTGCCAGCAGCTTGCACTCGACAGGCACGCAGTATTTT.

This chain uses TRBV4-1 with TRBJ2-3, with D possibly matching TRBD1 (6 bases). Germline lookup yields CDR1 MGHRA and CDR2 YSYEKL. This CDR3 comprises 16 residues. Between the trimmed V and J ends, which lost 0 bases and 2 bases, there was a span of 12 bases. CDR3 sequence: CASSQEMQGPTDTQYF. CDR3 sequence (DNA): TGCGCCAGCAGCCAAGAGATGCAGGGGCCCACAGATACGCAGTATTTT.

The table lists this clone with a count of one. The V call is TRBV6-4, the J call TRBJ1-5; 8 positions agree with TRBD1. The CDR3 is 17 residues long. CDR1 MRHNA and CDR2 SNTAGT come from the germline V gene. V shed 6 bases, J shed 4 bases, and the junction held 14 bases outside the gene matches. The CDR3 sequence is CASRGCLGQGRNQPQHF. The CDR3 DNA reads as TGTGCCAGCAGAGGTTGTCTTGGACAGGGAAGAAATCAGCCCCAGCATTTT.

V and J are TRBV2 and TRBJ1-5; no definite D call. The CDR3 runs 16 residues. Germline lookup yields CDR1 SNHLY and CDR2 FYNNEI. V shed 6 bases and J shed 0 bases, with 15 bases lying between them. The CDR3 DNA reads as TGTGCCAGCAGGCCAACGGCAGGCGTTAGCAATCAGCCCCAGCATTTT. Translation gives CASRPTAGVSNQPQHF.

This chain joins TRBV6-5 and TRBJ1-2; possibly TRBD1 for D (5 bases). V gave up 4 bases and J gave up 1 base, with 7 bases separating them. The germline gives CDR1 MNHEY, CDR2 SVGAGI. This CDR3 has 13 amino acids. CDR3 loop: CASSLDSNYGYTF. In DNA form, the CDR3 reads TGTGCCAGCAGTTTAGACAGTAACTATGGCTACACCTTC.

The chain carries TRBV15 and TRBJ2-1; D is possibly TRBD2 (6 bases). This CDR3 contains 18 residues. Trimming left V 4 bases short and J 0 bases short, with 19 bases between. Germline V CDR1 and CDR2: LNHNV, YYDKDF (reference sequence). CDR3 residues: CATSTRALAGSSYNEQFF. The CDR3 DNA reads as TGTGCCACCAGCACCCGAGCCCTTGCGGGGAGCTCCTACAATGAGCAGTTCTTC.

The chain couples TRBV5-1 to TRBJ2-3; 12 nucleotides align to TRBD1. V gave up 9 bases and J gave up 2 bases; unmatched junction bases: 16. CDR1 is SGHRS, CDR2 YFSETQ, per germline. CDR3 size: 18 residues. The CDR3 nucleotides are TGCGCCACCGAAGCAGGGACAGGGGGCCTTTCGGACACAGATACGCAGTATTTT. Its protein product is CATEAGTGGLSDTDTQYF.

This clone has just one count. This chain joins TRBV11-2 and TRBJ1-4; 7 bases map to TRBD1. This CDR3 is 13 amino acids long. V trimming: 7 bases; J trimming: 3 bases; junction bases outside the gene matches: 2. The germline gives CDR1 SGHAT, CDR2 FQNNGV. CDR3 loop: CASTGQPNEKLFF. In nucleotides, the CDR3 is TGTGCCAGCACGGGACAGCCTAATGAAAAACTGTTTTTT.

The rearrangement joins TRBV9 to TRBJ1-4; D is perhaps TRBD1 (5 bases). V was shortened by 4 bases and J by 7 bases, with 17 bases between the two germline ends. In germline, CDR1 is SGDLS, CDR2 YYNGEE. This CDR3 has 15 amino acids. This chain's CDR3 is CASSTMGGRGEKLFF. The DNA of the CDR3 is TGTGCCAGCAGCACGATGGGGGGACGGGGTGAAAAACTGTTTTTT.

This chain links TRBV6-5 with TRBJ2-1; perhaps TRBD1 as D (6 bases). Germline loops: CDR1 MNHEY, CDR2 SVGAGI. The CDR3 has 14 residues. V shed 2 bases and J shed 5 bases, with 10 bases lying between them. Here the CDR3 reads CASSYRGSNNEQFF. The CDR3 region has the DNA TGTGCCAGCAGTTACAGGGGGTCCAACAATGAGCAGTTCTTC.

With respect to this clone: Other DNA sequences in this sample translate to the same CDR3. J is TRBJ2-5 and V is TRBV5-1; D remains unclear. The length of the CDR3 is 13 residues. V was trimmed by 0 bases and J by 3 bases, leaving 6 bases between them. Germline loops: CDR1 SGHRS, CDR2 YFSETQ. This CDR3 is CASSLGSKETQYF. CDR3 DNA: TGCGCCAGCAGCTTGGGCAGTAAAGAGACCCAGTACTTC.

This clone has just one count. The V call is TRBV29-1, the J call TRBJ2-5; D call uncertain. Germline loops: CDR1 SQVTM, CDR2 ANQGSEA. CDR3 length equals 10 residues. V dropped 4 bases and J dropped 5 bases, with 5 bases sitting between them. The CDR3 coding sequence is TGCAGCGTTGCCGCGGAGACCCAGTACTTC. Translation: CSVAAETQYF.

This clone showed up just a few times. The chain employs TRBV4-1 and TRBJ2-7; TRBD2 matches 9 bases. The junction had 4 bases not matched to a gene; V was cut back by 4 bases and J by 3 bases. This CDR3 has 14 amino acids. The V gene's germline CDR1 is MGHRA and CDR2 YSYEKL. The CDR3 here is CASSPSGGNYEQYF. The CDR3 DNA is TGCGCCAGCAGCCCCAGCGGGGGGAACTACGAGCAGTACTTC.

This chain links TRBV9 with TRBJ2-3; a weak D match, TRBD1 (6 bases). CDR1 is SGDLS, CDR2 YYNGEE, per germline. V lost 4 bases and J lost 6, with 15 bases in between. CDR3 size: 14 residues. CDR3 in amino acids: CASSLETRGDTQYF. The DNA of the CDR3 is TGTGCCAGCAGCCTTGAAACGAGGGGGGATACGCAGTATTTT.

This chain's CDR3 is CSVEDQGIDTQYF. The CDR3 nucleotides read TGCAGCGTTGAAGACCAGGGAATAGATACGCAGTATTTT. The genes are TRBV29-1 and TRBJ2-3; D perhaps matches TRBD1 (5 bases). V was pared by 0 bases and J by 5 bases, with 9 bases between. The CDR3 loop spans 13 amino acids. Germline V gene data show CDR1 as SQVTM and CDR2 as ANQGSEA.

V and J are TRBV2 and TRBJ1-5; D not certain. CDR1 and CDR2 from the germline V gene are SNHLY and FYNNEI. V was clipped by 8 bases and J by 4 bases, with 18 bases between them. The CDR3 length is 15 residues. In nucleotides, the CDR3 is TGTGCCAGCCGCCCCCAGGAAACAGTAAATCAGCCCCAGCATTTT. It codes for CASRPQETVNQPQHF.

The CDR3 spells CASSFAGATGELFF. CDR3 in DNA: TGTGCCAGCAGTTTCGCAGGGGCCACCGGGGAGCTGTTTTTT. The chain has TRBV6-5 and TRBJ2-2; D possibly corresponds to TRBD1 (6 bases). Germline V gives CDR1 MNHEY, CDR2 SVGAGI. This CDR3 spans 14 amino acids. V was trimmed by 4 bases and J by 4 bases, leaving 10 bases between them.

J is TRBJ2-5 and V is TRBV19; TRBD2 aligns across 8 bases. Germline values: CDR1 LNHDA, CDR2 SQIVND (reference sequence). The CDR3 has 13 residues. V was pared by 3 bases and J by 5 bases, with 2 bases of the junction left unmatched. The chain's CDR3 is CASSIIAGETQYF. CDR3 nucleotides: TGTGCCAGTAGTATTATAGCGGGGGAGACCCAGTACTTC. The variable domain in full, with the rest retrieved from reference TRBV19 and TRBJ2-5, is DGGITQSPKYLFRKEGQNVTLSCEQNLNHDAMYWYRQDPGQGLRLIYYSQIVNDFQKGDIAEGYSVSREKKESFPLTVTSAQKNPTAFYLCASSIIAGETQYFGPGTRLLVL.

The V and J genes are TRBV7-8 and TRBJ2-1, with 8 bases aligning to TRBD1. V lost 4 bases, J lost 15 bases, and 11 bases stayed unmatched. Germline CDR1 reads SGHVS; CDR2 reads FQNEAQ. The CDR3 runs 13 residues. The CDR3 nucleotides are TGTGCCAGCAGCTCAGCGACGGACAGGGTACTGTTCTTC. Protein product: CASSSATDRVLFF.

The V and J genes are TRBV6-1 and TRBJ2-3; 7 nucleotides match TRBD2. Germline CDR1 is MNHNS and CDR2 is SASEGT. The length of the CDR3 is 13 residues. Unmatched junction bases numbered 1, after V lost 3 bases and J lost 4 bases. The CDR3 loop is CASSEGRADTQYF. The CDR3 DNA reads TGTGCCAGCAGTGAGGGGAGGGCAGATACGCAGTATTTT.

The rearrangement links TRBV5-1 to TRBJ2-1; D may be TRBD2 (6 bases). Per the germline V gene, CDR1 is SGHRS and CDR2 is YFSETQ. Trimming took 4 bases from V and 4 from J, leaving 18 bases between them. This CDR3 contains 16 residues. The DNA for the CDR3 is TGCGCCAGCAGCCCCCAGTGGACGGGGGTTTACAATGAGCAGTTCTTC. Amino acid sequence: CASSPQWTGVYNEQFF.

The chain couples TRBV5-1 to TRBJ1-1, with D tentatively TRBD1 (6 bases). The CDR3 is made up of 13 amino acids. V lost 0 bases to trimming and J lost 6 bases, with 9 bases between them. Germline values: CDR1 SGHRS, CDR2 YFSETQ. The CDR3 loop is CASSLDRVAEAFF. CDR3 coding DNA: TGCGCCAGCAGCTTGGACAGGGTAGCTGAAGCTTTCTTT. Supplemented by reference TRBV5-1 and TRBJ1-1, the full variable domain reads KAGVTQTPRYLIKTRGQQVTLSCSPISGHRSVSWYQQTPGQGLQFLFEYFSETQRNKGNFPGRFSGRQFSNSRSEMNVSTLELGDSALYLCASSLDRVAEAFFGQGTRLTVV.

The chain combines TRBV7-2 with TRBJ2-5; TRBD1 matches at 9 bases. The germline V gene encodes CDR1 SGHTA and CDR2 FQGNSA. CDR3 length equals 12 residues. After removal of 7 bases from V and 7 bases from J, the junction contained 4 bases not matched to a gene. The CDR3 region is CASTGQGLTQYF. In DNA form, the CDR3 reads TGTGCCAGCACCGGACAGGGGTTGACCCAGTACTTC.

The rearrangement joins TRBV5-1 to TRBJ2-1; 12 nucleotides agree with TRBD2. Germline CDR1 is SGHRS and CDR2 is YFSETQ. CDR3 length equals 17 residues. Trimming at V came to 4 bases and at J to 0 bases, leaving 5 bases not matched to a gene. The CDR3 DNA follows: TGCGCCAGCAGCCCGACTAGCGGGGGCCTCTCCTACAATGAGCAGTTCTTC. Amino acids: CASSPTSGGLSYNEQFF.

V usage is TRBV27 and J usage is TRBJ1-4, with 8 bases aligning to TRBD1. J lost 7 bases, V lost 4 bases, and 5 bases had no gene match. CDR3 length: 14 residues. The germline gives CDR1 MNHEY, CDR2 SMNVEV (reference sequence). CDR3 loop: CASSSWTGIEKLFF. CDR3 DNA: TGTGCCAGCAGTTCCTGGACAGGGATTGAAAAACTGTTTTTT.

The chain links TRBV7-2 to TRBJ2-1; 7 bases fit TRBD1. The CDR3 extends over 15 amino acids. Germline CDR1 SGHTA, CDR2 FQGNSA. V gave up 5 bases and J gave up 0 bases; unmatched junction bases: 4. The CDR3 here is CASSADRLSYNEQFF. In DNA form, the CDR3 reads TGTGCCAGCAGCGCGGACAGGCTCTCCTACAATGAGCAGTTCTTC. The whole variable domain, filled in from reference TRBV7-2 and TRBJ2-1, reads GAGVSQSPSNKVTEKGKDVELRCDPISGHTALYWYRQSLGQGLEFLIYFQGNSAPDKSGLPSDRFSAERTGGSVSTLTIQRTQQEDSAVYLCASSADRLSYNEQFFGPGTRLTVL.

This chain joins TRBV4-1 and TRBJ2-3, with 9 bases aligning to TRBD2. Germline loops: CDR1 MGHRA, CDR2 YSYEKL. The CDR3 totals 16 residues. V trimming: 0 bases; J trimming: 3 bases; junction bases outside the gene matches: 4. CDR3 sequence reads: CASSQEGLAGTDTQYF. The CDR3 bases are TGCGCCAGCAGCCAAGAGGGTCTAGCGGGAACAGATACGCAGTATTTT.

This CDR3 is CSATAGGTEAFF. The CDR3 region has the DNA TGCAGCGCTACTGCAGGGGGCACTGAAGCTTTCTTT. The V and J genes are TRBV29-1 and TRBJ1-1, with 7 nucleotides matching TRBD1. The germline gives CDR1 SQVTM, CDR2 ANQGSEA. The CDR3 contains 12 residues. Trimming took 7 bases from V and 4 from J; bases not matched to a gene: 6. The variable domain in full, completed from reference TRBV29-1 and TRBJ1-1, reads SAVISQKPSRDICQRGTSLTIQCQVDSQVTMMFWYRQQPGQSLTLIATANQGSEATYESGFVIDKFPISRPNLTFSTLTVSNMSPEDSSIYLCSATAGGTEAFFGQGTRLTVV.

This clone has just one count. The V and J genes are TRBV19 and TRBJ1-2; 9 bases map to TRBD1. The CDR3 loop spans 16 amino acids. The V gene end was trimmed by 3 bases and the J gene end by 4 bases; junction bases not matched to a gene: 9. Germline V gene lookup returns CDR1 LNHDA and CDR2 SQIVND (reference sequence). CDR3 sequence reads: CASSITGTGRGYGYTF. For the CDR3, the DNA is TGTGCCAGTAGTATTACCGGGACAGGGAGGGGCTATGGCTACACCTTC.

The chain joins TRBV6-5 to TRBJ2-4; TRBD1 aligns across 9 bases. The CDR3 totals 14 residues. J gave up 7 bases and V 0 bases, and 1 base lay outside the gene matches. The germline V gene has CDR1 MNHEY and CDR2 SVGAGI. The DNA of the CDR3 is TGTGCCAGCAGTTACTCGGGGACAGGGAACATTCAGTACTTC. Residues: CASSYSGTGNIQYF.